The 12 T cell receptor beta chains below all came from one sample that was sequenced in a study of T cell responses to AZD1222 COVID-19 vaccine. Clones were sequenced by immunoSEQ multiplex PCR, and TCRdb holds only the in-frame ones, with some missing. The data show around 110,000 clones, 92% seen once. The sample was peripheral blood, taken 28 days after the second AZD1222 dose. Receptors originate from an adult who received the AZD1222 COVID-19 vaccine.

The chain combines TRBV28 with TRBJ1-5; D call uncertain. Germline V gene sequence: CDR1 MDHEN, CDR2 SYDVKM. The CDR3 contains 12 residues. The V end lost 7 bases, the J end lost 6 bases, and 10 bases lay between the germline ends. CDR3 DNA sequence: TGTGCCAGCAAGGTTGGTATTCAGCCCCAGCATTTT. Residues: CASKVGIQPQHF.

The genes are TRBV3-1 (or the pseudogene TRBV3-2) and TRBJ1-1; D may be TRBD1 (6 bases). CDR1 LGHDT and CDR2 YNNKEL come from the germline V gene (reference sequence). With 2 bases removed from V and 2 bases from J, the gap between germline ends came to 9 bases. There are 14 residues in the CDR3. Written as DNA, the CDR3 is TGTGCCAGCAGCCAAACGACAGGAAACACTGAAGCTTTCTTT. This translates into CASSQTTGNTEAFF.

The chain has TRBV30 and TRBJ1-6; D perhaps matches TRBD1 (5 bases). The CDR3 extends over 17 amino acids. V lost 3 bases and J 0 bases, leaving 15 bases between the germline ends. From germline, CDR1 is GTSNPN and CDR2 SVGIG (reference sequence). The CDR3 protein is CAWRTGGLSSYNSPLHF. The CDR3 region has the DNA TGTGCCTGGAGGACGGGGGGACTGAGCTCCTATAATTCACCCCTCCACTTT.

This rearrangement joins TRBV11-2 to TRBJ2-5; 9 nucleotides align to TRBD2. Per the germline V gene, CDR1 is SGHAT and CDR2 is FQNNGV. This CDR3 comprises 13 residues. V shed 3 bases and J 4 bases; nucleotides not matched to a gene: 0. Here the CDR3 DNA reads TGTGCCAGCAGCTTTAGCGGGGGAGAGACCCAGTACTTC. Amino acids: CASSFSGGETQYF. The full variable domain, its missing parts supplied by reference TRBV11-2 and TRBJ2-5, is EAGVAQSPRYKIIEKRQSVAFWCNPISGHATLYWYQQILGQGPKLLIQFQNNGVVDDSQLPKDRFSAERLKGVDSTLKIQPAKLEDSAVYLCASSFSGGETQYFGPGTRLLVL.

The rearrangement joins TRBV27 to TRBJ2-1; D is perhaps TRBD1 (6 bases). Looked up from germline, CDR1 is MNHEY and CDR2 is SMNVEV (reference sequence). Trimming pared 7 bases from V and 3 bases from J, leaving 13 bases between. The CDR3 totals 14 residues. CDR3 sequence reads: CASTSQTGYNEQFF. CDR3 in DNA: TGTGCCAGCACCTCTCAGACAGGCTACAATGAGCAGTTCTTC.

The gene calls are TRBV3-1 (or the pseudogene TRBV3-2) and TRBJ1-1; D gene uncertain. Germline assignment: CDR1 LGHDT and CDR2 YNNKEL (reference sequence). CDR3 length equals 14 residues. V lost 1 base and J lost 0, with 6 bases in between. The CDR3 bases are TGTGCCAGCAGCCAAGCACACATGAACACTGAAGCTTTCTTT. Translation gives CASSQAHMNTEAFF.

The rearrangement joins TRBV15 to TRBJ2-3; tentative D call: TRBD2 (5 bases). Germline lookup yields CDR1 LNHNV and CDR2 YYDKDF (reference sequence). V was clipped by 7 bases and J by 3 bases, with 11 bases between them. The CDR3 consists of 13 residues. The DNA for the CDR3 is TGTGCCACCACTCTGGGAGTAACAGATACGCAGTATTTT. Its protein product is CATTLGVTDTQYF.

This clone was recorded once. The chain uses TRBV5-1 and TRBJ2-2, with D possibly TRBD2 on 7 matching bases. CDR3 length equals 17 residues. CDR1 SGHRS and CDR2 YFSETQ come from the germline V gene. The V gene lost 4 bases and the J gene lost 4 bases, with 20 bases spanning the gap. CDR3 region: CASSPRGGGTSTGELFF. The CDR3 DNA is TGCGCCAGCAGCCCGAGGGGAGGGGGGACGAGCACCGGGGAGCTGTTTTTT.

The chain has TRBV5-1 and TRBJ1-3, with a weak D call TRBD1 (6 bases). CDR1 is SGHRS and CDR2 is YFSETQ in the germline V gene. Between the trimmed V and J ends, which lost 1 base and 0 bases, there was a span of 11 bases. CDR3 length equals 16 residues. The CDR3 DNA sequence: TGCGCCAGCAGCTTGTCGACAGGACTCTCTGGAAACACCATATATTTT. Translation: CASSLSTGLSGNTIYF.

The rearrangement links TRBV2 to TRBJ2-7; 11 bases map to TRBD1. Germline loops: CDR1 SNHLY, CDR2 FYNNEI. Losses at the gene ends were 2 bases for V and 3 bases for J; bases not matched to a gene: 3. There are 15 residues in the CDR3. CDR3 amino acids: CASSERDRGGYEQYF. Written as DNA, the CDR3 is TGTGCCAGCAGTGAAAGGGACAGGGGGGGCTACGAGCAGTACTTC.

The V and J genes are TRBV20-1 and TRBJ1-2; D gene unclear. Germline V CDR1 and CDR2: DFQATT, SNEGSKA (reference sequence). V was pared by 3 bases and J by 3 bases, with 11 bases between. This CDR3 is 13 amino acids long. This CDR3 reads CSASAEQDYGYTF. The CDR3 region has the DNA TGCAGTGCTAGTGCGGAGCAAGACTATGGCTACACCTTC.

The V gene is TRBV5-6, the J gene TRBJ2-2; D is unresolved. The V end was cut by 3 bases, the J end by 3 bases, with 0 bases between. Germline CDR1 SGHDT, CDR2 YYEEEE. The CDR3 runs to 11 residues. In DNA form, the CDR3 reads TGTGCCAGCAGCTACACCGGGGAGCTGTTTTTT. Protein product: CASSYTGELFF. Full variable domain (missing parts from reference TRBV5-6 and TRBJ2-2): DAGVTQSPTHLIKTRGQQVTLRCSPKSGHDTVSWYQQALGQGPQFIFQYYEEEERQRGNFPDRFSGHQFPNYSSELNVNALLLGDSALYLCASSYTGELFFGEGSRLTVL.